This T cell receptor beta chain was retrieved from a study of cytomegalovirus exposure and HLA in healthy donors. Findings and caveats of the study: In all likelihood, a cluster of highly shared sequence variants was a sequencing artifact.

This CDR3 is built from 15 residues. Germline loops: CDR1 SEHNR, CDR2 FQNEAQ (reference sequence). Trimming took off 5 bases at V and 2 bases at J, with 13 bases between the two ends. About this clone itself: Its antigen remains unidentified.

The study ran its PCR with 60 Vbeta and 13 Jbeta primers. Clones were sequenced by immunoSEQ multiplex PCR, and TCRdb holds only the in-frame ones, with some missing. Of over 150,000 clones in the sample, approximately 79% were seen once. Material for sequencing was PBMCs. The chain couples TRBV7-9 to TRBJ1-3; D is uncertain. The TCR was taken from a man between 40 and 49 years old in good health and CMV-seronegative. The DNA of the CDR3 is TGTGCCAGCAGCCACCGGTCGAGCCCTGGAAACACCATATATTTT. This encodes CASSHRSSPGNTIYF.